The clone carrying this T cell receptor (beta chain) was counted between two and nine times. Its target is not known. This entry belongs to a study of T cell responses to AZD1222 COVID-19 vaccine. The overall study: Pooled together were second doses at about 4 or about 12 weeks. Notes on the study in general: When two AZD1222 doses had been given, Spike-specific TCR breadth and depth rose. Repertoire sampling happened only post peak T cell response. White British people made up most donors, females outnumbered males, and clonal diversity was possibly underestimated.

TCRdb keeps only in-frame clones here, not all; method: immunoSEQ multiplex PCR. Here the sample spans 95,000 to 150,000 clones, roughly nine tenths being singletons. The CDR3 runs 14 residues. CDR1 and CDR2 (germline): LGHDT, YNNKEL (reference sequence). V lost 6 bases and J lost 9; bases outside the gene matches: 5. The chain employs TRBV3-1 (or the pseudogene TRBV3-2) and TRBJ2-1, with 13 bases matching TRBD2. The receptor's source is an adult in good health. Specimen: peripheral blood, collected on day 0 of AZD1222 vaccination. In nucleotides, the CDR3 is TGTGCCAGCAGTGGACTAGCGGGAGTCAGTGAGCAGTTCTTC. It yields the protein CASSGLAGVSEQFF.